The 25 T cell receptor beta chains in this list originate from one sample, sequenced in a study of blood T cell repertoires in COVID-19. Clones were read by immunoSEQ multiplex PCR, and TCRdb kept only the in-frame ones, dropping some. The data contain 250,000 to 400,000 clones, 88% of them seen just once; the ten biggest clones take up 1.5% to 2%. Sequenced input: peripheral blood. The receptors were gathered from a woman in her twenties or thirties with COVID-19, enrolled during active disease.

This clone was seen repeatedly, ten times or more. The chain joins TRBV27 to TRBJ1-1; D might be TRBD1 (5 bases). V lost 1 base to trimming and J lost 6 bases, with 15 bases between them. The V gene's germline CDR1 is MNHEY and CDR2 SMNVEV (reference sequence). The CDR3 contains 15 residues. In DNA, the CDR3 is TGTGCCAGCAGTTTATATTTTGGGGGGAGGGCTGAAGCTTTCTTT. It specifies CASSLYFGGRAEAFF.

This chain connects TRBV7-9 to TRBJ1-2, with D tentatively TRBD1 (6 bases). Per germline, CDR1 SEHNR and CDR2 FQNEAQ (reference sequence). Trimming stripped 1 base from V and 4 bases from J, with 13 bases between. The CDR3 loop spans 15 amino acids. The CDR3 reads CASSLDAGQSYGYTF. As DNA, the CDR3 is TGTGCCAGCAGCTTAGATGCTGGACAGTCCTATGGCTACACCTTC.

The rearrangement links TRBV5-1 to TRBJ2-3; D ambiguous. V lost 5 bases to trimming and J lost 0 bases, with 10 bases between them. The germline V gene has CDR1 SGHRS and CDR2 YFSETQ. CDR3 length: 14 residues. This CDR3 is CASSVVSSTDTQYF. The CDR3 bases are TGCGCCAGCAGTGTAGTTTCTAGCACAGATACGCAGTATTTT.

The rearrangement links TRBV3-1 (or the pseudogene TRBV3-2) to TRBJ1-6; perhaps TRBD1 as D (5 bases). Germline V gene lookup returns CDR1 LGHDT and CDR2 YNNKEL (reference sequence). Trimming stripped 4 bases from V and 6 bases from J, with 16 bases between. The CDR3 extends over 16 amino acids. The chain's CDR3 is CASSPSGGWGNSPLHF. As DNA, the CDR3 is TGTGCCAGCAGCCCGTCGGGGGGATGGGGTAATTCACCCCTCCACTTT.

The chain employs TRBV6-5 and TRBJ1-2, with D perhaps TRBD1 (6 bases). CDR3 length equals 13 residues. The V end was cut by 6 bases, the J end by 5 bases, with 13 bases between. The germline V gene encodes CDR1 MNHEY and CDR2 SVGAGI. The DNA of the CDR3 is TGTGCCAGCAGGGGCAGGGGAGGGTATGGCTACACCTTC. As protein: CASRGRGGYGYTF.

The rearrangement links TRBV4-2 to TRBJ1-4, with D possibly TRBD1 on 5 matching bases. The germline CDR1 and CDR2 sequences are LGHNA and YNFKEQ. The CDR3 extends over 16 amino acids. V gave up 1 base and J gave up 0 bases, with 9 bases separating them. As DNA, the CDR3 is TGTGCCAGCAGCCAAGGACGGGGGGCAACTAATGAAAAACTGTTTTTT. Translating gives CASSQGRGATNEKLFF.

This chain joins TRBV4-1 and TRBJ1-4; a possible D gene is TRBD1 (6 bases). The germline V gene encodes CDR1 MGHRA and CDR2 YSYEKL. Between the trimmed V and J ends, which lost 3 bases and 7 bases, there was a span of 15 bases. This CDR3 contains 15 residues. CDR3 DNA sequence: TGCGCCAGCAGCCAGGCTTGGGGGCGTCGTGAAAAACTGTTTTTT. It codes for CASSQAWGRREKLFF.

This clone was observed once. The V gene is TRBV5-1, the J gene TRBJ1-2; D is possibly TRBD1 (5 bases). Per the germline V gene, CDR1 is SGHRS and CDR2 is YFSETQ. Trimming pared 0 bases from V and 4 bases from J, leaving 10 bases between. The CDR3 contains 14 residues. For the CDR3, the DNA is TGCGCCAGCAGCTTGGGCCTCGGGGGCTATGGCTACACCTTC. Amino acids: CASSLGLGGYGYTF.

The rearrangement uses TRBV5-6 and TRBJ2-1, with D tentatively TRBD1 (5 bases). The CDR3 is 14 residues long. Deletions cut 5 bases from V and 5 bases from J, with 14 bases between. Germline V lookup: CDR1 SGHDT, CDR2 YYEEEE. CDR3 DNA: TGTGCCAGCAGTAAGGGGATGGTAGACAATGAGCAGTTCTTC. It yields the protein CASSKGMVDNEQFF.

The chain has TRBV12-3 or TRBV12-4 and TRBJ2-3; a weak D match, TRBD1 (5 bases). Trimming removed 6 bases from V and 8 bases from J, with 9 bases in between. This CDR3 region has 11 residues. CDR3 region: CASSSQGTQYF. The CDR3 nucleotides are TGTGCCAGCAGCAGTCAGGGTACGCAGTATTTT.

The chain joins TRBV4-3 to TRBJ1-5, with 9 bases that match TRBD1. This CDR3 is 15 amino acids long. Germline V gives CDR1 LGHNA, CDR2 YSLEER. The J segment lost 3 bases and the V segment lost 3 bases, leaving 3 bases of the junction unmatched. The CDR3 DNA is TGCGCCAGCAGCCACGGGACAGGGATCAATCAGCCCCAGCATTTT. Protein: CASSHGTGINQPQHF.

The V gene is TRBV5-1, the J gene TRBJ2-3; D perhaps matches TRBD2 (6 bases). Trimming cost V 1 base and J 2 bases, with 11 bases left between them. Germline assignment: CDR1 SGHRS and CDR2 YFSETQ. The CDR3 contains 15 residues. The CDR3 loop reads CASSLRQDYTDTQYF. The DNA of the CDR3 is TGCGCCAGCAGCTTGCGCCAGGACTACACAGATACGCAGTATTTT.

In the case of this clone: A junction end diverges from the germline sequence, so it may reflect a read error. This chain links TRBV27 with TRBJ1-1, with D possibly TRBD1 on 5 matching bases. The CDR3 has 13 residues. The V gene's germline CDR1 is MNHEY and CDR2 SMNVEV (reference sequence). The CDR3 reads CASSLSPDTEAFF. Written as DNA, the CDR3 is TGTGCCAGCAGTTTATCTCCGGACACAGAAGCTTTCTTT.

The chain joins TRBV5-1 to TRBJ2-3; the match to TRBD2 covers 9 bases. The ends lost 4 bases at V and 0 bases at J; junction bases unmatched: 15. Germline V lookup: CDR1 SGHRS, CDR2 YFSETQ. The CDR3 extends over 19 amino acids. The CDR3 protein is CASSLAKTSGYPSTDTQYF. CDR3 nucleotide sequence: TGCGCCAGCAGCCTAGCTAAGACTAGCGGATACCCTAGCACAGATACGCAGTATTTT.

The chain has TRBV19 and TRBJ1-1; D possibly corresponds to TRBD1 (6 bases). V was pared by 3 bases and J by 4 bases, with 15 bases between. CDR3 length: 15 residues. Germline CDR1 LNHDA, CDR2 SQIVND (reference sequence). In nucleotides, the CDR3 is TGTGCCAGTAGTATTGGGGGCCAGGGCAGCACTGAAGCTTTCTTT. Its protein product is CASSIGGQGSTEAFF.

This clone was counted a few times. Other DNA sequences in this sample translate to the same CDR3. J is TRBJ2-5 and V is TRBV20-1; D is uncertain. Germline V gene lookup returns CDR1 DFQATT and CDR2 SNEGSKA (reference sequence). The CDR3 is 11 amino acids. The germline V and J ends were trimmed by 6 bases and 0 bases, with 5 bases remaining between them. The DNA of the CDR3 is TGCAGTGCGCAGAACCAAGAGACCCAGTACTTC. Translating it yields CSAQNQETQYF.

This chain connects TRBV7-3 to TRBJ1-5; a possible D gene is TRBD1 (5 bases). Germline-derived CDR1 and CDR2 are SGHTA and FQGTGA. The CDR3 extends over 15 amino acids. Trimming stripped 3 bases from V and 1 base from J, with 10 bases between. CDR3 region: CASSFRRQSNQPQHF. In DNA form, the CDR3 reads TGTGCCAGCAGCTTCCGTAGACAGAGCAATCAGCCCCAGCATTTT.

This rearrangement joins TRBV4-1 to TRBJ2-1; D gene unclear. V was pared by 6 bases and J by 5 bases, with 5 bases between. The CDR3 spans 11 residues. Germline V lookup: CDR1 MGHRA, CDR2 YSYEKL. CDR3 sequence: CASRENNEQFF. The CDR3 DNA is TGCGCCAGCAGAGAGAACAATGAGCAGTTCTTC.

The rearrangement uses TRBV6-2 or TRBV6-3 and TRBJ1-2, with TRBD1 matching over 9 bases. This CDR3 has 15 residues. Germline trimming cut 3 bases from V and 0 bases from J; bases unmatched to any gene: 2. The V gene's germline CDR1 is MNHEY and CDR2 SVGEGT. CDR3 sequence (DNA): TGTGCCAGCAGTTATCGGGACAGGGCTAACTATGGCTACACCTTC. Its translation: CASSYRDRANYGYTF.

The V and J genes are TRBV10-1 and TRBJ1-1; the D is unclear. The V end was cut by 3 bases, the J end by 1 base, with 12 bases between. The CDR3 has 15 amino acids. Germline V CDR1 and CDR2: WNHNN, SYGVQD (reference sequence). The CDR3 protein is CASSDYALGNTEAFF. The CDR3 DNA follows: TGCGCCAGCAGTGACTACGCACTTGGGAACACTGAAGCTTTCTTT.

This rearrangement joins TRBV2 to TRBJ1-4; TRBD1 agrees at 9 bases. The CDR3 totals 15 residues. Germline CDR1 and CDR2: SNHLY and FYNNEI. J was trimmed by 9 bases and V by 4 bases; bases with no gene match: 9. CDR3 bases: TGTGCCAGCAGTGCCCCCGGGACAGGGTACAAAAAACTGTTTTTT. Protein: CASSAPGTGYKKLFF.

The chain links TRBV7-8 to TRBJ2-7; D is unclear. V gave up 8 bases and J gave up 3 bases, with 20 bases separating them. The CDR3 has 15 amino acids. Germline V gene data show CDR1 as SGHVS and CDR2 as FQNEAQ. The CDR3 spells CASPPPSGSDYEQYF. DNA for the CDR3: TGTGCCAGCCCGCCTCCGTCCGGGTCCGACTACGAGCAGTACTTC.

CDR3 nucleotides: TGTGCCAACTCTCAGGGTAACTATGGCTACACCTTC. It yields the protein CANSQGNYGYTF. The V gene is TRBV2, the J gene TRBJ1-2; a weak D match, TRBD1 (5 bases). Looked up from germline, CDR1 is SNHLY and CDR2 is FYNNEI. The CDR3 has 12 amino acids. Deletions cut 10 bases from V and 1 base from J, with 10 bases between.

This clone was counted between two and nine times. The CDR3 bases are TGTGCCAGCCGAGGGGGCGAGGCGTATAGCAATCAGCCCCAGCATTTT. This sequence encodes CASRGGEAYSNQPQHF. The chain joins TRBV10-3 to TRBJ1-5; 7 bases fit TRBD1. This CDR3 spans 16 amino acids. The junction had 12 bases not matched to a gene; V was cut back by 10 bases and J by 0 bases. Germline V CDR1 and CDR2: ENHRY, SYGVKD.

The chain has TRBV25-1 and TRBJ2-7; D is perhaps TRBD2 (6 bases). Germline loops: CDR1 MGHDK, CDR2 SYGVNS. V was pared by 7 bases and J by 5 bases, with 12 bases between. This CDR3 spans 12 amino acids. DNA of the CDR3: TGTGCCAGCATGGGTAGCGGAGACGAGCAGTACTTC. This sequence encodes CASMGSGDEQYF.